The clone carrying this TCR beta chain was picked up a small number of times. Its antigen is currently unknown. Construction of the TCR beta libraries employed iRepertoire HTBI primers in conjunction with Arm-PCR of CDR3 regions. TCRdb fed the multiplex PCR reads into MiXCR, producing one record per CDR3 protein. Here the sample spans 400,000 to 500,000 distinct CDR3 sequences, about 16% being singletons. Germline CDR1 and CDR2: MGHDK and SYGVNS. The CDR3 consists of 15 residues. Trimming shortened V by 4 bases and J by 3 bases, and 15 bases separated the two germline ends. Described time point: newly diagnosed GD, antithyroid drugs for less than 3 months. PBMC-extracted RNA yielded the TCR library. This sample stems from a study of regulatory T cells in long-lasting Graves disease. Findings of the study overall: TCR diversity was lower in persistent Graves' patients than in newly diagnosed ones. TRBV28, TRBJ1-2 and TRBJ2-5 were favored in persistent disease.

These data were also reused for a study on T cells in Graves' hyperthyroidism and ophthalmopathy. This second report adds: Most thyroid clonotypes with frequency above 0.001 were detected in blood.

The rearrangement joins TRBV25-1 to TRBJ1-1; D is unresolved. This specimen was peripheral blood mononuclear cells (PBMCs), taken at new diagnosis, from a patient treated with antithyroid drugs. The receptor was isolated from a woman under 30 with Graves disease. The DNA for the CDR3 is TGTGCCAGCAGTGGGCACTCGGAAGGATACACTGAAGCTTTCTTT. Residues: CASSGHSEGYTEAFF.